These 10 T cell receptor beta chains were sequenced from one sample in a study of cytomegalovirus exposure and HLA in healthy donors. PCR was performed using 60 Vbeta and 13 Jbeta primers. The protocol was immunoSEQ multiplex PCR, while the TCRdb copy is restricted to in-frame clones and leaves out a portion. Among about 180,000 clones listed, about four fifths were seen once. Sequenced material: PBMCs. The origin of the receptors is a woman between 18 and 29 years old in good health and CMV-seropositive.

J is TRBJ2-5 and V is TRBV13; 7 nucleotides match TRBD2. The CDR3 has 14 amino acids. The germline CDR1 and CDR2 sequences are PRHDT and FYEKMQ (reference sequence). The ends lost 5 bases at V and 2 bases at J; junction bases unmatched: 5. CDR3 sequence: CASSRLAEQETQYF. Written as DNA, the CDR3 is TGTGCCAGCAGCAGGCTAGCGGAACAAGAGACCCAGTACTTC.

The genes are TRBV5-6 and TRBJ2-5; weak D call: TRBD1 (5 bases). Trimming pared 0 bases from V and 1 base from J, leaving 13 bases between. This CDR3 spans 16 amino acids. From germline, CDR1 is SGHDT and CDR2 YYEEEE. The CDR3 DNA reads as TGTGCCAGCAGCTTGGCATTGGCCCAGGGCCAAGAGACCCAGTACTTC. Its protein product is CASSLALAQGQETQYF.

The chain recombines TRBV30 with TRBJ2-5; TRBD1 matches 7 bases. CDR3 size: 14 residues. Germline-derived CDR1 and CDR2 are GTSNPN and SVGIG (reference sequence). V dropped 2 bases and J dropped 4; count of bases not matched to a gene: 7. CDR3 nucleotide sequence: TGTGCCTGGAGTCCCCAGGCAGGGGGAGAGACCCAGTACTTC. Its translation: CAWSPQAGGETQYF.

The chain has TRBV11-1 and TRBJ2-3; D possibly corresponds to TRBD1 (5 bases). V was cut by 4 bases and J by 2 bases, with 13 bases left in between. CDR3 length equals 15 residues. The germline V gene encodes CDR1 SGHAT and CDR2 FQDESV (reference sequence). CDR3: CASSSRRVSTDTQYF. CDR3 coding DNA: TGTGCCAGCAGCTCTCGCAGGGTTTCCACAGATACGCAGTATTTT.

The V call is TRBV18, the J call TRBJ1-5, with D possibly TRBD1 on 5 matching bases. The CDR3 covers 15 residues. The V and J ends lost 3 bases and 6 bases respectively, with 15 bases between them. Germline values: CDR1 KGHSH, CDR2 LQKENI. CDR3 in amino acids: CASSPGSGSGQPQHF. DNA for the CDR3: TGTGCCAGCTCACCGGGCTCAGGGTCGGGTCAGCCCCAGCATTTT.

The J gene is TRBJ2-7, the V gene TRBV27; the match to TRBD2 covers 12 bases. Germline CDR1 MNHEY, CDR2 SMNVEV (reference sequence). The CDR3 is 15 amino acids. V dropped 5 bases and J dropped 4; count of bases not matched to a gene: 6. The CDR3 bases are TGTGCCAGCAGTCACCCTAGCGGGGGGGCTTACGAGCAGTACTTC. Translated: CASSHPSGGAYEQYF.

The rearrangement joins TRBV19 to TRBJ2-1; possibly TRBD1 for D (5 bases). This CDR3 spans 16 amino acids. Per the germline V gene, CDR1 is LNHDA and CDR2 is SQIVND (reference sequence). Trimming removed 4 bases at V and 7 bases at J, with 20 bases between. The CDR3 sequence: CASSNVQGHYYNEQFF. The CDR3 coding sequence is TGTGCCAGTAGTAATGTGCAGGGCCATTACTATAATGAGCAGTTCTTC.

This clone turned up a few times. The gene calls are TRBV25-1 and TRBJ1-4, with D possibly matching TRBD1 (6 bases). The V gene lost 2 bases and the J gene lost 6 bases, with 13 bases spanning the gap. Looked up from germline, CDR1 is MGHDK and CDR2 is SYGVNS. The CDR3 spans 15 residues. CDR3 region: CASSEGGPSDEKLFF. Here the CDR3 DNA reads TGTGCCAGCAGTGAAGGGGGCCCCAGCGATGAAAAACTGTTTTTT.

This rearrangement joins TRBV5-1 to TRBJ2-2; 7 positions agree with TRBD1. CDR3 length: 18 residues. Germline V gives CDR1 SGHRS, CDR2 YFSETQ. V dropped 0 bases and J dropped 1; count of bases not matched to a gene: 9. This CDR3 is CASSLAPRRQGNTGELFF. CDR3 nucleotides: TGCGCCAGCAGCTTGGCGCCCCGCAGACAGGGGAACACCGGGGAGCTGTTTTTT.

V gene TRBV11-3 combines with J gene TRBJ2-1, with D tentatively TRBD1 (5 bases). There are 13 residues in the CDR3. Trimming shortened V by 6 bases and J by 5 bases, and 11 bases separated the two germline ends. Germline CDR1 SGHNT, CDR2 YENEEA. CDR3 coding DNA: TGTGCCAGCAGTCAGGACACTGACAATGAGCAGTTCTTC. Encoded protein: CASSQDTDNEQFF.